This record concerns one T cell receptor (beta chain) sequence. The specificity of this receptor is unknown. Per-base qualities were not stored, and no clone one base away is much larger. RNA was extracted using the RNeasy kit, and roughly 0.5 to 1 microgram was reverse transcribed with random hexamers. TCR beta CDR3 regions were amplified with the immunoSEQ multiplex PCR assay covering 54 Vbeta and 13 Jbeta segments. PCR amplification bias was corrected using a synthetic template baseline for primer optimization and computational correction. Concerning the study's data processing: Reads were annotated to V, D and J genes per IMGT and analyzed with immunoSEQ Analyzer, keeping only productive sequences. Clonality was calculated as one minus the Shannon entropy normalized by log2 of the number of productive unique sequences. For each patient and control, public and private clones were evaluated within the 100 most prevalent clones. Clones were defined as Susac-specific when absent from the healthy and MS cohorts, from approximately 1,100 published viral clones and from other ImmuneACCESS disease sequences. The public reads were reanalyzed by TCRdb: fastp trimming at Q25, MiXCR alignment, in-frame beta chains only. Each record represents a unique CDR3 protein, reported with the most common genes and DNA among its rows. TCRdb, not the authors, supplied the V and J calls. Across this sample there are about 76,000 distinct CDR3 sequences, with 93% seen only once. Around 0.45% of the sample is in the top ten clones.

These data belong to a study of CD8 T cells in Susac syndrome (dated by TCRdb to the late 2010s). About the investigation overall: Of the Susac syndrome patients who were sequenced, five or six had clinically active disease and 8 or 9 were in clinical remission. Susac syndrome patients were therapy-naive, on corticosteroids (some also receiving IVIg), or on IVIg alone at blood withdrawal. The study used repertoire sequencing to test whether antigen drove CD8+ T cell activation and differentiation in Susac syndrome. Clonality of the CD8+ T cell repertoire was compared between about a dozen healthy donors, roughly 14 Susac syndrome patients and roughly 15 multiple sclerosis patients. Overall study outcomes, separate from this receptor: In the total CD8+ and CD8+ TEMRA repertoires, over 15 and five Susac-specific public clones, respectively, were identified. Susac syndrome CD8+ repertoires showed clonal expansion, highest in CD8+ TEMRA cells and greater in clinically active than remitting patients. The number of individuals in the TCR sequencing and HLA analysis was acknowledged as relatively small.

High-throughput TCR beta sequencing profiled peripheral blood CD8+ and CD4+ T cells from healthy donors, Susac syndrome patients and multiple sclerosis patients. Recently defined diagnostic criteria for definite or probable disease were met by the Susac syndrome patients. Bulk CD8+ and CD4+ T cells were purified by magnetic negative isolation, whereas CD8+ TEMRA cells were enriched by FACS. Blood was collected in EDTA tubes and processed within 24 hours, with PBMCs isolated through density gradient centrifugation. PBMCs intended for TCR sequencing were cryopreserved in liquid nitrogen and thawed later in a water bath at 37 degrees C. A purity of at least 90% was achieved for sorted or isolated CD4+, CD8+ and CD8+ TEMRA cells. V is shortened by 1 base, J by 3 bases, and the region joining them spans 10 bases. The CDR3 numbers 14 residues from cysteine through phenylalanine. Of the read, only the CDR3 DNA is kept; its 42 bases are in frame from base 1. CDR1 LNHDA and CDR2 SQIVND were looked up in the germline V gene (reference sequence).

The sample taken for sequencing was CD8+ T cells from PBMCs. This TCR was sampled from a human donor with Susac syndrome. The rearrangement combines TRBV19 with TRBJ2-7; the D segment could be TRBD1, given 6 matching bases. The base sequence is TGTGCCAGTAGTATAGCACAGGGTGGCTACGAGCAGTACTTC. Its translation is CASSIAQGGYEQYF.